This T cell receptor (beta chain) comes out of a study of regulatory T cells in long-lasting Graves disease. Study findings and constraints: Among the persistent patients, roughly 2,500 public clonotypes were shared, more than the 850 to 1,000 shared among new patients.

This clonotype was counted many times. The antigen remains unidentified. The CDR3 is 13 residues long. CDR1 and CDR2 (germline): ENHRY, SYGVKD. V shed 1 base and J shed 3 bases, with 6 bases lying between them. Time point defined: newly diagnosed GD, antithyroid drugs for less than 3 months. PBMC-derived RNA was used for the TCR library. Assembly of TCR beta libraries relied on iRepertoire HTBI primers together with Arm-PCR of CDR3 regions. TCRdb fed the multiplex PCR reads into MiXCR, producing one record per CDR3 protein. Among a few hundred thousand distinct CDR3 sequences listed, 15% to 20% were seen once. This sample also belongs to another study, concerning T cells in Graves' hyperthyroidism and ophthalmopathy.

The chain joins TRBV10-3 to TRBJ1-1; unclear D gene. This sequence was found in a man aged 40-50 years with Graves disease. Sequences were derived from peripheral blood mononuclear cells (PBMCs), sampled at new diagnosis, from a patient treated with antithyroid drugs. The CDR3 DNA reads TGTGCCATCAGTGAGTTTACGGACACTGAAGCTTTCTTT. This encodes CAISEFTDTEAFF.